The 17 T cell receptor beta chains in this list originate from one sample, sequenced in a study of blood T cell repertoires in COVID-19 (dated by TCRdb to the early 2020s). The library was made by the immunoSEQ multiplex PCR assay. TCRdb limited this immuneACCESS table to in-frame rearrangements with V and J called. A share of clones is missing; checked studies link under half to unresolved V genes, and the rest is unexplained. The sample table shows 15,000 to 20,000 clones, and 75% to 90% are seen once. Of the sample, approximately 3% is held by the ten largest clones. The sample taken for sequencing was peripheral blood. The source is a human donor in a cohort sampled during active COVID-19.

The chain combines TRBV18 with TRBJ2-5; D remains unclear. In germline, CDR1 is KGHSH, CDR2 LQKENI. V was shortened by 3 bases and J by 7 bases, with 9 bases between the two germline ends. The CDR3 contains 12 residues. The DNA of the CDR3 is TGTGCCAGCTCACCCCAGACGGGGACCCAGTACTTC. As protein: CASSPQTGTQYF.

This sequence joins TRBV11-2 and TRBJ2-7; 7 bases are shared with TRBD1. Germline values: CDR1 SGHAT, CDR2 FQNNGV. The CDR3 is made up of 14 amino acids. The V segment lost 2 bases and the J segment 6 bases; nucleotides outside the gene matches: 7. CDR3 DNA: TGTGCCAGCAGCTTACCACGGGCAGGGGGCGAGCAGTACTTC. Translating it yields CASSLPRAGGEQYF.

This clone has a single count. This chain links TRBV28 with TRBJ2-7; TRBD2 aligns across 8 bases. The CDR3 covers 14 residues. Trimming removed 7 bases from V and 2 bases from J; junction bases left unmatched: 7. Germline loops: CDR1 MDHEN, CDR2 SYDVKM. The CDR3 protein is CASNTRLAPYEQYF. The CDR3 nucleotides are TGTGCCAGCAACACCCGACTAGCGCCCTACGAGCAGTACTTC.

This clone was detected only a few times. This chain connects TRBV2 to TRBJ2-7, with D hard to call. The CDR3 contains 11 residues. Germline V lookup: CDR1 SNHLY, CDR2 FYNNEI. The V gene lost 2 bases and the J gene lost 5 bases, with 4 bases spanning the gap. The CDR3 nucleotides read TGTGCCAGCAGTGAATTCAACGAGCAGTACTTC. The encoded protein is CASSEFNEQYF.

This chain joins TRBV28 and TRBJ2-1, with 7 bases matching TRBD2. Germline V gives CDR1 MDHEN, CDR2 SYDVKM. The V segment lost 4 bases and the J segment 0 bases; nucleotides outside the gene matches: 12. The CDR3 has 18 amino acids. For the CDR3, the DNA is TGTGCCAGCAGTTCTAGTCCCGGGACTAAGAGCTCCTACAATGAGCAGTTCTTC. Amino acid sequence: CASSSSPGTKSSYNEQFF.

The V gene is TRBV9, the J gene TRBJ2-7, with D possibly matching TRBD2 (6 bases). Trimming stripped 4 bases from V and 2 bases from J, with 13 bases between. Germline V gene lookup returns CDR1 SGDLS and CDR2 YYNGEE. The CDR3 runs 14 residues. The CDR3 here is CASSPGTLTYEQYF. The CDR3 bases are TGTGCCAGCAGCCCCGGGACTCTGACCTACGAGCAGTACTTC.

This chain links TRBV5-1 with TRBJ2-1; D perhaps matches TRBD2 (5 bases). V was clipped by 2 bases and J by 9 bases, with 12 bases between them. The CDR3 spans 13 residues. The germline CDR1 and CDR2 sequences are SGHRS and YFSETQ. CDR3 in DNA: TGCGCCAGCAGCTTTCCGGGGTGGGGTGAGCAGTTCTTC. It translates to CASSFPGWGEQFF.

The table lists this clone with a count of one. The V and J genes are TRBV2 and TRBJ1-4; D remains ambiguous. The CDR3 is 14 amino acids. Trimming cost V 5 bases and J 0 bases, with 7 bases left between them. Germline CDR1 is SNHLY and CDR2 is FYNNEI. The CDR3 coding sequence is TGTGCCAGCAGTAGCCTCGCAACTAATGAAAAACTGTTTTTT. It translates to CASSSLATNEKLFF.

The chain couples TRBV10-1 to TRBJ1-1; tentatively, D is TRBD1 (6 bases). CDR1 WNHNN and CDR2 SYGVQD come from the germline V gene (reference sequence). Trimming stripped 7 bases from V and 3 bases from J, with 15 bases between. The CDR3 has 14 residues. The CDR3, as DNA: TGCGCCAGCAAGAAGCGGGACACCGACACTGAAGCTTTCTTT. It codes for CASKKRDTDTEAFF.

The chain uses TRBV14 and TRBJ2-6; 8 bases align to TRBD1. Per the germline V gene, CDR1 is SGHDN and CDR2 is FVKESK. Trimming cost V 6 bases and J 0 bases; bases outside gene matches: 7. The CDR3 extends over 17 amino acids. The CDR3 spells CASSYGQGISGANVLTF. DNA of the CDR3: TGTGCCAGCAGTTACGGACAGGGAATCTCTGGGGCCAACGTCCTGACTTTC.

The rearrangement joins TRBV6-5 to TRBJ1-1, with D tentatively TRBD1 (5 bases). Between the trimmed V and J ends, which lost 8 bases and 8 bases, there was a span of 18 bases. Germline V gene sequence: CDR1 MNHEY, CDR2 SVGAGI. This CDR3 contains 13 residues. For the CDR3, the DNA is TGTGCCAGCGTCCCGCCAGGGCCAGGGGAAGCTTTCTTT. It codes for CASVPPGPGEAFF.

The rearrangement uses TRBV19 and TRBJ2-2; the match to TRBD1 covers 7 bases. This CDR3 has 13 residues. CDR1 and CDR2 from the germline V gene are LNHDA and SQIVND (reference sequence). As DNA, the CDR3 is TGTGTCGGACAGGAATCTATCACCGGGGAGCTGTTTTTT. This gives the protein CVGQESITGELFF.

This CDR3 is CASGSQGNTEAFF. The CDR3 DNA follows: TGCGCCAGCGGTTCACAGGGGAACACTGAAGCTTTCTTT. The chain combines TRBV10-2 with TRBJ1-1, with D maybe TRBD1 (6 bases). V shed 8 bases and J shed 1 base, with 11 bases lying between them. The CDR3 has 13 amino acids. Germline V gene lookup returns CDR1 WSHSY and CDR2 SAAADI.

V and J are TRBV4-1 and TRBJ1-6; the match to TRBD1 covers 9 bases. Germline CDR1 MGHRA, CDR2 YSYEKL. This CDR3 has 19 residues. V lost 1 base to trimming and J lost 6 bases; unmatched junction nucleotides: 13. The CDR3, as DNA: TGCGCCAGCAGCCAAGGCCCCCTACAGGGGGCTCTCGGTAATTCACCCCTCCACTTT. It encodes CASSQGPLQGALGNSPLHF.

The genes are TRBV6-6 and TRBJ1-2, with 10 positions matching TRBD1. Germline loops: CDR1 MNHNY, CDR2 SVGAGI (reference sequence). The junction had 4 bases not matched to a gene; V was cut back by 7 bases and J by 8 bases. CDR3 length: 12 amino acids. The DNA for the CDR3 is TGTGCCAGCACCGGGACAGGGGTAGGCTACACCTTC. Amino acids: CASTGTGVGYTF.

In its sample, this clone is medium-sized. This chain connects TRBV5-8 to TRBJ2-1; 11 bases agree with TRBD2. Germline values: CDR1 SGHTS, CDR2 YDEGEE. This CDR3 contains 15 residues. The V gene end was trimmed by 5 bases and the J gene end by 7 bases; junction bases not matched to a gene: 8. DNA of the CDR3: TGTGCCAGCAGTGCAGGGACTAGCGGAACTAATGAGCAGTTCTTC. It specifies CASSAGTSGTNEQFF.

The CDR3 bases are TGCGCCAGCAGCCTGACAGGGATTGGGGCAACTAATGAAAAACTGTTTTTT. Its translation is CASSLTGIGATNEKLFF. The rearrangement uses TRBV4-1 and TRBJ1-4, with TRBD1 identical over 7 bases. Germline CDR1 MGHRA, CDR2 YSYEKL. J gave up 0 bases and V 4 bases, and 8 bases lay outside the gene matches. The CDR3 loop spans 17 amino acids.